This is a list of T cell receptor beta chains from one sample in a study of metastatic and nonmetastatic thyroid tumors. TCRdb re-processed the PCR reads through MiXCR. The sample records around 6,700 clones, 34% being singletons. Sequenced material: adjacent normal tissue. The receptors derive from a female donor with papillary thyroid cancer or a benign thyroid nodule (not recorded which). Some clones in this sample may be carry-over from other donors' samples. The CDR3 runs from the conserved cysteine through the conserved F or W. Each record gives: J gene, V gene, clone size, CDR3 length, CDR3 protein. A row's size may be missing; if present it is once, few, many or a size class.

>TRBJ1-5|TRBV6-5|large|14
CASSYNRAGQPQHF
>TRBJ2-7|TRBV3-1|few|13
CASRLAGGYEQYF
>TRBJ1-5|TRBV3-1|NA|15
CASSATDSPNQPQHF
>TRBJ1-6|TRBV20-1|NA|15
CSAQMSTVDNSPLHF
>TRBJ1-1|TRBV7-3|NA|15
CASSLGQGFGTEAFF
>TRBJ1-2|TRBV6-1|few|13
CASRLDTNYGYTF
>TRBJ2-3|TRBV30|NA|13
CAYRQGARYTQYF
>TRBJ1-1|TRBV25-1|few|13
CASSERGVTEAFF
>TRBJ2-1|TRBV30|few|15
CAWGEGAGPYNEQFF
>TRBJ1-5|TRBV30|medium-sized|13
CAWSVSRYQPQHF
>TRBJ2-1|TRBV6-1|few|13
CASSEGASTEQFF
>TRBJ2-6|TRBV6-1|few|18
CESSEIRTVLSGANVLTF
>TRBJ1-6|TRBV7-8|NA|13
CASSLERPLPLHF
>TRBJ2-1|TRBV4-2|NA|16
CASSQISGLSSNEQFF
>TRBJ2-3|TRBV5-4|many|15
CASGPAEEDPDRQYF
>TRBJ2-1|TRBV12-3/TRBV12-4|NA|16
CASSSGTSGNYNEQFF
>TRBJ1-4|TRBV30|NA|12
CAWQDSDEKLFF
>TRBJ2-7|TRBV12-3/TRBV12-4|NA|14
CASSFGGGDYEQYF
>TRBJ1-1|TRBV7-3|NA|13
CASSLSMNTEAFF
>TRBJ1-2|TRBV6-1|few|15
CASSEGTGGYYGYTF
>TRBJ1-4|TRBV6-1|large|15
CASSPGQSHNEKLFF
>TRBJ2-7|TRBV20-1|NA|13
CSAGGLADYEQYF
>TRBJ2-3|TRBV20-1|few|13
CSAPGTGTDTQYF
>TRBJ2-6|TRBV6-1|few|18
CASSELRTVSSEANVLTF
>TRBJ2-5|TRBV27|NA|14
CASSLSDRSETQYF
>TRBJ1-6|TRBV11-3|NA|15
CASSRRTGDRTPLHF
>TRBJ2-3|TRBV6-1|NA|15
CASSPSTTSTDTQYF
>TRBJ2-1|TRBV20-1|few|15
CSCFAGGTQNNEQFF
>TRBJ1-2|TRBV6-2/TRBV6-3|large|13
CASLREENYGYTF
>TRBJ1-1|TRBV12-3/TRBV12-4|large|14
CASRITGVNTEAFF
>TRBJ1-1|TRBV3-1|medium-sized|14
CASSQTGGNTEAFF
>TRBJ1-3|TRBV6-1|few|16
CASTFLGSQAGNTIYF
>TRBJ1-2|TRBV20-1|NA|14
CSARGRSANYGYTF
>TRBJ1-2|TRBV27|NA|14
CASRFGARRYGYTF
>TRBJ2-1|TRBV11-2|few|18
CASSLTGGVLWGYNEQFF
>TRBJ1-2|TRBV3-1|NA|12
CASSQGGSGYTF
>TRBJ1-2|TRBV7-6|NA|16
CASSLAFGAGFDGYTF
>TRBJ1-2|TRBV6-2/TRBV6-3|NA|12
CATGTGGRGYTF
>TRBJ2-7|TRBV7-8|NA|13
CASSPGTFQEQYF
>TRBJ2-7|TRBV6-1|few|15
CASRAPEIYPYEQYF
>TRBJ2-3|TRBV20-1|NA|14
CSPTAGGGGDTQYF
>TRBJ2-2|TRBV9|many|16
CASSVVGQGPTGELFF
>TRBJ1-6|TRBV4-1|NA|15
CASSQQGAYNSPLHF
>TRBJ2-7|TRBV12-3/TRBV12-4|NA|13
CASSNRDAYEQYF
>TRBJ1-2|TRBV6-1|NA|15
CASSSAQQARAGYTF
>TRBJ2-2|TRBV12-3/TRBV12-4|large|15
CASRPTSGGPGELFF
>TRBJ1-1|TRBV7-3|NA|17
CASSLLRMEQGTAEAFF
>TRBJ2-1|TRBV9|NA|16
CASSVGTGDSYNEQFF
>TRBJ2-2|TRBV7-6|NA|18
CASSLELGGGPDTGELFF